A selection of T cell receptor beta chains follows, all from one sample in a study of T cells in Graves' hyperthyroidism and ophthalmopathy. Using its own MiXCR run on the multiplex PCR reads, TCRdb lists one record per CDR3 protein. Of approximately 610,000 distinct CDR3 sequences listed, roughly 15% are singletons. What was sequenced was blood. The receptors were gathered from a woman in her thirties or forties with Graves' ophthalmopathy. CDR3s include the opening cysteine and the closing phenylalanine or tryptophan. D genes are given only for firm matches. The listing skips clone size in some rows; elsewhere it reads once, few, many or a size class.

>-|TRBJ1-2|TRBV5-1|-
CASSLSTQGGYGYTF
TGCGCCAGCAGCTTGAGCACCCAGGGCGGCTATGGCTACACCTTC
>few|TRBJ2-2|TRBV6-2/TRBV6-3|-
CASSSIGIPENTGELFF
TGTGCCAGCAGTTCCATCGGGATACCAGAGAACACCGGGGAGCTGTTTTTT
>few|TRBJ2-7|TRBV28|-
CASSLLEGRDFYEQYF
TGTGCCAGCAGTTTATTGGAGGGGCGGGACTTCTACGAGCAGTACTTC
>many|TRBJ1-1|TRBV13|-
CASAKRTNTEAFF
TGTGCCAGCGCGAAAAGGACGAACACTGAAGCTTTCTTT
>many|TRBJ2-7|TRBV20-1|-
CSASGQLGEQYF
TGCAGTGCTAGTGGGCAGTTGGGCGAGCAGTACTTC
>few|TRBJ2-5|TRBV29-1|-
CSVTGGEETQYF
TGCAGCGTGACAGGCGGTGAGGAGACCCAGTACTTC
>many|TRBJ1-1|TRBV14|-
CASSQGRGAWNTEAFF
TGTGCCAGCAGCCAAGGTCGGGGGGCTTGGAACACTGAAGCTTTCTTT
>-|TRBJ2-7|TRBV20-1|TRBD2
CSARDRASGSHEQYF
TGCAGTGCTAGAGATCGGGCTAGCGGGAGCCACGAGCAGTACTTC
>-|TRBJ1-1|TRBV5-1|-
CASSFGTGSRTEAFF
TGCGCCAGCAGCTTTGGAACAGGGAGTAGGACTGAAGCTTTCTTT
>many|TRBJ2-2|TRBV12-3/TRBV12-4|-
CASSLRGINTGELFF
TGTGCCAGCAGTTTAAGGGGCATCAACACCGGGGAGCTGTTTTTT
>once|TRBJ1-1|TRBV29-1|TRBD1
CSVVYRSGTGGTEAFF
TGCAGCGTTGTTTATCGTTCAGGGACAGGGGGCACTGAAGCTTTCTTT
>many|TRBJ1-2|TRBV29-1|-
CSAVGDGANYGYTF
TGCAGCGCAGTAGGGGACGGAGCTAACTATGGCTACACCTTC
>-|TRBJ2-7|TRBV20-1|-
CSASKSFGSEQYF
TGCAGTGCTAGTAAGAGTTTCGGGAGCGAGCAGTACTTC
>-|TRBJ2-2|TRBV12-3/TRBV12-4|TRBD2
CASRSRGLAGTGELFF
TGTGCCAGCAGATCCAGAGGACTAGCGGGGACCGGGGAGCTGTTTTTT
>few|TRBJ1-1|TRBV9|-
CASSVAVGGTEAFF
TGTGCCAGCAGCGTAGCCGTAGGGGGCACTGAAGCTTTCTTT
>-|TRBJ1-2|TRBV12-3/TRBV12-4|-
CASSFRDDYGYTF
TGTGCCAGCAGTTTCCGGGACGACTATGGCTACACCTTC
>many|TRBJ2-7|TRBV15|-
CATSRDRGLSSSYEQYF
TGTGCCACCAGCAGAGACCGGGGACTTAGCAGCTCCTACGAGCAGTACTTC
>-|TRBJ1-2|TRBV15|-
CATSRKTGGEGGYTF
TGTGCCACCAGCAGAAAGACAGGAGGCGAGGGAGGCTACACCTTC
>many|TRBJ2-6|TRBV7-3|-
CASSFPGANVLTF
TGTGCCAGCAGCTTTCCTGGGGCCAACGTCCTGACTTTC
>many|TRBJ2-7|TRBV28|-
CASSPYDGHSYEQYF
TGTGCCAGCAGTCCCTACGATGGACACTCCTACGAGCAGTACTTC
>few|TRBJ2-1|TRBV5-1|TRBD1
CASSLEALRGLNEQFF
TGCGCCAGCAGCTTGGAGGCTCTCAGGGGGCTCAATGAGCAGTTCTTC
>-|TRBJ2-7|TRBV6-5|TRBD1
CASSHGGQGNYEQYF
TGTGCCAGCAGTCACGGGGGACAGGGAAACTACGAGCAGTACTTC
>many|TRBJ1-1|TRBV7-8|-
CASSLVSGNTEAFF
TGTGCCAGCAGCTTAGTAAGCGGGAACACTGAAGCTTTCTTT
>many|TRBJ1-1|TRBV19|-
CASSNRGARGTEAFF
TGTGCCAGTAGTAATCGCGGGGCCAGGGGCACTGAAGCTTTCTTT
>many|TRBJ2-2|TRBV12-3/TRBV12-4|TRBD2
CASSGLAGNANTGELFF
TGTGCCAGCTCCGGACTAGCGGGTAACGCGAACACCGGGGAGCTGTTTTTT
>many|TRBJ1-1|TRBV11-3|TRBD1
CASSPETGTNTEAFF
TGTGCCAGCAGCCCCGAGACAGGGACGAACACTGAAGCTTTCTTT
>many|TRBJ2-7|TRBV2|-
CASHRSGAEQYF
TGTGCCAGCCACAGGTCAGGGGCCGAGCAGTACTTC
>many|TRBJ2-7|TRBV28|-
CASSPPDRNYEQYF
TGTGCCAGCAGTCCCCCCGACAGGAACTACGAGCAGTACTTC
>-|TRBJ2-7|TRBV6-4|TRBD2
CASSEAGDLEQYF
TGTGCCAGCAGTGAAGCGGGAGATCTCGAGCAGTACTTC
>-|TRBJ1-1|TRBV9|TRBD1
CASSAATGRGTEAFF
TGTGCCAGCAGCGCCGCGACAGGGAGAGGAACTGAAGCTTTCTTT
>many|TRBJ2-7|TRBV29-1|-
CSVEEEGTEEVQYF
TGCAGCGTTGAAGAGGAGGGGACCGAAGAAGTGCAGTACTTC
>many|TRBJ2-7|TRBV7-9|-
CASSPTESSYEQYF
TGTGCCAGCAGCCCCACGGAGAGTTCCTACGAGCAGTACTTC